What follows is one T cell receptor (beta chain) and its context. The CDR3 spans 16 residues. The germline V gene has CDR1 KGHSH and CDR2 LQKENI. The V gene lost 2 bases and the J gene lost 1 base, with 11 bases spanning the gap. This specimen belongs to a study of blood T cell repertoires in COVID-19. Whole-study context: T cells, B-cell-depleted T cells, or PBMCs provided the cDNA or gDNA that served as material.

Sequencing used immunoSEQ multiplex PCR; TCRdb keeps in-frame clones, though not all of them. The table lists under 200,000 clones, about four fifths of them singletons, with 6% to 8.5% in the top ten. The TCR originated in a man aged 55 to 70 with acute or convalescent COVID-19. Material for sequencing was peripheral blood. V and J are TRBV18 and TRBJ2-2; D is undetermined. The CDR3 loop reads CASSPVTVQNTGELFF. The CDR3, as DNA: TGTGCCAGCTCACCAGTAACGGTGCAGAACACCGGGGAGCTGTTTTTT.